Listed here are 6 T cell receptor beta chains from one sample, sequenced in a study of shared clonotypes between healthy human individuals. This table comes from immunoSEQ multiplex PCR, and its TCRdb copy is limited to in-frame clones, with some not included. The sample holds over 2 million clones, approximately 94% seen once. Naive CD8 cells lacked CD45RO, underwent positive selection for CCR7 and left out terminally differentiated effector memory CD45RA+ cells. The sequenced sample consisted of naive CD8+ T cells sorted from blood. The receptors here all came from a man between 18 and 29 years old in good health.

This rearrangement joins TRBV29-1 to TRBJ1-1; D unresolved. This CDR3 region has 13 residues. Germline lookup yields CDR1 SQVTM and CDR2 ANQGSEA. Trimming cost V 2 bases and J 2 bases, with 9 bases left between them. The CDR3 sequence is CSVEPTGNTEAFF. The DNA for the CDR3 is TGCAGCGTTGAACCTACGGGTAACACTGAAGCTTTCTTT.

CDR3 in amino acids: CSVDPSGGSEQFF. DNA of the CDR3: TGCAGCGTTGATCCGTCGGGTGGATCTGAGCAGTTCTTC. The J gene is TRBJ2-1, the V gene TRBV29-1; no clear D. V was cut by 3 bases and J by 9 bases, with 15 bases left in between. The CDR3 covers 13 residues. Germline-derived CDR1 and CDR2 are SQVTM and ANQGSEA.

The gene calls are TRBV25-1 and TRBJ2-4, with TRBD1 identical over 10 bases. The CDR3 contains 14 residues. Germline trimming cut 5 bases from V and 9 bases from J; bases unmatched to any gene: 7. Germline loops: CDR1 MGHDK, CDR2 SYGVNS. The CDR3 DNA reads TGTGCCAGCAGTCAAGGACAGGGGGGTAGCATTCAGTACTTC. It codes for CASSQGQGGSIQYF.

About this clone: Additional DNA sequences in this sample encode the identical CDR3. V usage is TRBV19 and J usage is TRBJ2-3; tentative D call: TRBD2 (6 bases). The CDR3 has 15 amino acids. The germline V gene encodes CDR1 LNHDA and CDR2 SQIVND (reference sequence). Trimming removed 1 base from V and 0 bases from J, with 8 bases in between. CDR3 sequence reads: CASSIGAGSTDTQYF. In DNA, the CDR3 is TGTGCCAGTAGTATAGGGGCGGGGAGCACAGATACGCAGTATTTT.

This clone has more than one count but fewer than ten. The rearrangement uses TRBV5-1 and TRBJ1-1; D may be TRBD1 (6 bases). The CDR3 loop spans 14 amino acids. Germline lookup yields CDR1 SGHRS and CDR2 YFSETQ. V gave up 1 base and J gave up 1 base, with 8 bases separating them. In nucleotides, the CDR3 is TGCGCCAGCAGCTTGACAGGGACGAACACTGAAGCTTTCTTT. It encodes CASSLTGTNTEAFF.

V usage is TRBV13 and J usage is TRBJ2-3; D ambiguous. V was shortened by 8 bases and J by 2 bases, with 11 bases between the two germline ends. Germline loops: CDR1 PRHDT, CDR2 FYEKMQ (reference sequence). The CDR3 loop spans 13 amino acids. CDR3 residues: CASYSINTDTQYF. CDR3 coding DNA: TGTGCCAGCTACAGCATCAACACAGATACGCAGTATTTT.